The subject of this entry is one T cell receptor (beta chain). Its binding antigen is unknown. For each CD8+ T cell subset, flow sorting was done in triplicate, and 310,000 or so cells per subset went directly into RLT lysis buffer. Naive CD8+ T cells were defined stringently as CD45RO-CCR7+CD27+CD95- to exclude memory contaminants. Using standard density gradient centrifugation, peripheral blood mononuclear cells were isolated from buffy coats. A FACSAria III was used to flow-sort naive CXCR3-negative and CXCR3-positive CD8+ T cells. Total RNA was extracted from sorted cells with an RNeasy Mini Kit. The entry originates in a study of CXCR3-negative and CXCR3-positive naive CD8 T cells (dated 2019 in TCRdb). Background on the whole study: Roughly 140 million TRB reads were obtained in total, roughly 1.5 +/- 0.3 million reads per library. Diversity and physicochemical repertoire analyses were performed on 11 donors pooled from two independent experiments. Naive subsets from about five donors and memory cells from 3 donors were included in the TRBV-TRBJ cluster analysis. Summary of the overall study and its limitations: Compared with CXCR3-negative naive cells, CXCR3-positive naive cells had TRB CDR3s with higher hydrophobicity (lower Kidera factor 4), lower energy, and higher strength and volume indices. Comparably high repertoire diversity was found in both naive subsets, whereas much lower repertoire diversity was found in memory CD8+ T cells. Because CXCR3 expression was partially decreased after cryopreservation, freshly isolated PBMCs were used for most assays. Similar TRBV-TRBJ usage was shown by naive CXCR3-negative and CXCR3-positive cells from the same donor, whereas distinct patterns were shown by memory cells. Because surface CD5, which is linked to self-reactivity in mice, was comparable between the naive subsets, TCR interaction strength was also inferred from the physicochemical properties of TRB CDR3s.

These reads were obtained on a NextSeq 550. The Human TCR Profiling Kit (MiLaboratory) was used to prepare UMI-labeled 5' RACE TRB cDNA libraries. cDNA synthesis used the entire amount of extracted RNA, and PCR amplification then used the entire amount of cDNA produced. Libraries were prepared in parallel using an identical number of PCR cycles. The paper's data handling went like this. MIGEC and MiXCR extracted about 54,000 +/- 9,700 unique UMI-labeled TRB cDNA molecules per library, requiring at least two reads per UMI. On average, each library contained approximately 40,000 +/- 10,000 functional in-frame TRB CDR3 nucleotide clonotypes without stop codons. Diversity metrics, including normalized Shannon-Wiener and Chao1, were computed in VDJtools after downsampling to 5000 UMI-labeled TRB molecules per sample. VDJtools was used to calculate clonotype-size-weighted physicochemical properties of the central five CDR3 residues, namely interaction energy, strength, volume and Kidera factor 4. After the reads were reprocessed by TCRdb, one entry was made per CDR3 protein sequence, with no DNA. For this entry, the V and J calls and clone size follow TCRdb and not the study's own pipeline. The sample's records list over 100,000 distinct CDR3 sequences. The ten largest clones represent about 0.3% of the sample.

Including cysteine and phenylalanine, the CDR3 has 13 amino acids. The protein alone is recorded here. CDR1 and CDR2, per the germline V gene, are SGHTA and FQGNSA. The sample consisted of naive CXCR3- CD8+ T cells from blood. Per the publication, the cell subset or site label means: CD45RO-CCR7+CD27+CD95- naive CD8+ T cells lacking CXCR3 (TNR3-). The rearrangement combines TRBV7-2 with TRBJ1-5. This clonotype was sampled from a human donor in good health. Some clones in this sample may be carry-over from other donors' samples. This receptor carries the CDR3 CASSFWGNQPQHF.